The table lists the clone carrying this T cell receptor beta chain with a few counts. What it recognizes is unknown. This record comes from a study of blood T cells in healthy people across ages. Germline V CDR1 and CDR2: DFQATT, SNEGSKA (reference sequence). Trimming removed 5 bases at V and 3 bases at J, with 23 bases between. The CDR3 runs to 17 residues. Study results and caveats: Without sorted subsets, naive and antigen-experienced compartments could not be conclusively compared.

A sample-barcoded 5' primer and a J-beta primer mix were used in a second PCR of roughly 7 to 11 cycles. TCRdb called the 5' RACE reads again in MiXCR, with one record for every CDR3 protein. Of about 650,000 distinct CDR3 sequences listed, approximately 31% are singletons. Sequencing was carried out using blood. J is TRBJ1-5 and V is TRBV20-1, with D unresolved. The TCR sequence derives from a woman aged 80 or over in good health. The CDR3 nucleotides are TGCAGTGCTGGGATGAGGACGCGAGGAGATGACAATCAGCCCCAGCATTTT. This translates into CSAGMRTRGDDNQPQHF.